These T cell receptor beta chains were read from a single sample in a study of shared clonotypes between healthy human individuals. Sequencing used immunoSEQ multiplex PCR; TCRdb keeps in-frame clones, though not all of them. Found here are approximately 2.1 million clones, more than 85% of them singletons; the top ten hold 0.39%. Sequencing used naive CD4+ T cells from PBMCs. These receptor sequences come from a young man in good health. Some clones in this sample may be carry-over from other donors' samples. Each CDR3 is given with its conserved first and last residue. Each record gives: clone size, CDR3 length, J gene, D gene, V gene, CDR3 protein, CDR3 DNA. D genes are given only for firm matches. The size field is filled for only some rows; it gives once, few, many or a size class.

clone_size: -
cdr3_length: 12
j_call: TRBJ2-1
d_call: TRBD2
v_call: TRBV28
cdr3_aa: CASGLAYNEQFF
cdr3_nt: TGTGCCAGCGGACTAGCCTACAATGAGCAGTTCTTC

clone_size: -
cdr3_length: 14
j_call: TRBJ1-1
d_call: -
v_call: TRBV7-2
cdr3_aa: CASSSNRVNTEAFF
cdr3_nt: TGTGCCAGCAGCTCCAACAGGGTGAACACTGAAGCTTTCTTT

clone_size: -
cdr3_length: 13
j_call: TRBJ2-7
d_call: -
v_call: TRBV5-1
cdr3_aa: CASSLRAGVEQYF
cdr3_nt: TGCGCCAGCAGCTTGCGGGCAGGGGTCGAGCAGTACTTC

clone_size: -
cdr3_length: 13
j_call: TRBJ1-5
d_call: -
v_call: TRBV29-1
cdr3_aa: CSVAGQLDQPQHF
cdr3_nt: TGCAGCGTCGCTGGACAGCTCGATCAGCCCCAGCATTTT

clone_size: -
cdr3_length: 15
j_call: TRBJ2-3
d_call: -
v_call: TRBV19
cdr3_aa: CASSIGGIRSDTQYF
cdr3_nt: TGTGCCAGTAGTATTGGGGGGATACGGTCAGATACGCAGTATTTT

clone_size: -
cdr3_length: 16
j_call: TRBJ2-2
d_call: -
v_call: TRBV7-2
cdr3_aa: CASTAPGRRNTGELFF
cdr3_nt: TGTGCCAGCACCGCTCCTGGGCGGCGGAACACCGGGGAGCTGTTTTTT

clone_size: -
cdr3_length: 18
j_call: TRBJ2-1
d_call: TRBD2
v_call: TRBV28
cdr3_aa: CASSTWTSGRVLYNEQFF
cdr3_nt: TGTGCCAGCAGTACTTGGACTAGCGGGAGGGTCCTCTACAATGAGCAGTTCTTC

clone_size: -
cdr3_length: 13
j_call: TRBJ2-2
d_call: -
v_call: TRBV27
cdr3_aa: CASSFRPAGELFF
cdr3_nt: TGTGCCAGCAGTTTCCGTCCCGCCGGGGAGCTGTTTTTT

clone_size: -
cdr3_length: 14
j_call: TRBJ2-7
d_call: TRBD2
v_call: TRBV6-1
cdr3_aa: CATTLAGGSYEQYF
cdr3_nt: TGTGCCACGACCCTAGCGGGAGGGTCCTACGAGCAGTACTTC

clone_size: -
cdr3_length: 16
j_call: TRBJ2-1
d_call: -
v_call: TRBV29-1
cdr3_aa: CSVEDGTGISYNEQFF
cdr3_nt: TGCAGCGTTGAAGATGGGACGGGAATCTCCTACAATGAGCAGTTCTTC

clone_size: -
cdr3_length: 16
j_call: TRBJ1-4
d_call: -
v_call: TRBV7-8
cdr3_aa: CASSFRGGATNEKLFF
cdr3_nt: TGTGCCAGCAGCTTCAGGGGTGGAGCAACTAATGAAAAACTGTTTTTT

clone_size: -
cdr3_length: 15
j_call: TRBJ1-2
d_call: -
v_call: TRBV5-1
cdr3_aa: CASSEGGLANYGYTF
cdr3_nt: TGCGCCAGCAGCGAGGGGGGACTAGCTAACTATGGCTACACCTTC

clone_size: -
cdr3_length: 18
j_call: TRBJ2-3
d_call: TRBD2
v_call: TRBV7-3
cdr3_aa: CASSLQVGLAGSTDTQYF
cdr3_nt: TGTGCCAGCAGCTTACAGGTCGGACTAGCGGGTAGCACAGATACGCAGTATTTT

clone_size: -
cdr3_length: 15
j_call: TRBJ2-1
d_call: TRBD2
v_call: TRBV28
cdr3_aa: CASSLSGGSYNEQFF
cdr3_nt: TGTGCCAGCAGTTTATCGGGGGGATCCTACAATGAGCAGTTCTTC

clone_size: -
cdr3_length: 15
j_call: TRBJ1-6
d_call: TRBD1
v_call: TRBV2
cdr3_aa: CASSVSGGINSPLHF
cdr3_nt: TGTGCCAGCAGTGTGTCAGGGGGCATAAATTCACCCCTCCACTTT

clone_size: -
cdr3_length: 15
j_call: TRBJ2-7
d_call: -
v_call: TRBV4-1
cdr3_aa: CASSHPMNSGSEQYF
cdr3_nt: TGCGCCAGCAGCCACCCCATGAATTCAGGGAGCGAGCAGTACTTC

clone_size: -
cdr3_length: 16
j_call: TRBJ1-1
d_call: -
v_call: TRBV10-1
cdr3_aa: CASSEPTRGSNTEAFF
cdr3_nt: TGCGCCAGCAGTGAGCCGACACGGGGATCGAACACTGAAGCTTTCTTT

clone_size: once
cdr3_length: 14
j_call: TRBJ2-1
d_call: -
v_call: TRBV21-1
cdr3_aa: CASSAFFRDRKQFF
cdr3_nt: TGTGCCAGCAGCGCGTTTTTCAGGGACAGAAAGCAGTTCTTC

clone_size: few
cdr3_length: 14
j_call: TRBJ1-1
d_call: TRBD1
v_call: TRBV4-1
cdr3_aa: CASSQLTGRTEAFF
cdr3_nt: TGCGCCAGCAGCCAGTTGACAGGGCGGACTGAAGCTTTCTTT

clone_size: -
cdr3_length: 12
j_call: TRBJ2-7
d_call: -
v_call: TRBV7-2
cdr3_aa: CASSPFGREQYF
cdr3_nt: TGTGCCAGCAGCCCCTTCGGGCGCGAGCAGTACTTC

clone_size: -
cdr3_length: 14
j_call: TRBJ2-5
d_call: TRBD2
v_call: TRBV2
cdr3_aa: CASSYSGSGETQYF
cdr3_nt: TGTGCCAGCAGTTATAGCGGGAGTGGGGAGACCCAGTACTTC

clone_size: -
cdr3_length: 15
j_call: TRBJ2-5
d_call: -
v_call: TRBV28
cdr3_aa: CASSSSGTHLETQYF
cdr3_nt: TGTGCCAGCAGTTCCTCCGGGACCCACCTGGAGACCCAGTACTTC

clone_size: once
cdr3_length: 14
j_call: TRBJ1-2
d_call: -
v_call: TRBV28
cdr3_aa: CASSRGEGRDGYTF
cdr3_nt: TGTGCCAGCAGCCGCGGGGAGGGTAGGGATGGCTACACCTTC

clone_size: once
cdr3_length: 13
j_call: TRBJ2-1
d_call: -
v_call: TRBV10-3
cdr3_aa: CAINYEGASEQFF
cdr3_nt: TGTGCCATCAATTATGAGGGAGCAAGTGAGCAGTTCTTC

clone_size: -
cdr3_length: 16
j_call: TRBJ1-4
d_call: TRBD1
v_call: TRBV6-1
cdr3_aa: CASSERGPATNEKLFF
cdr3_nt: TGTGCCAGCAGTGAAAGGGGGCCGGCAACTAATGAAAAACTGTTTTTT

clone_size: -
cdr3_length: 13
j_call: TRBJ1-5
d_call: -
v_call: TRBV2
cdr3_aa: CASTRLSNQPQHF
cdr3_nt: TGTGCCAGCACCAGACTTAGCAATCAGCCCCAGCATTTT

clone_size: -
cdr3_length: 17
j_call: TRBJ1-4
d_call: TRBD1
v_call: TRBV27
cdr3_aa: CASSPFRNRGLGMELFF
cdr3_nt: TGTGCCAGCAGTCCCTTCCGAAACAGGGGCCTTGGGATGGAACTGTTTTTT

clone_size: -
cdr3_length: 17
j_call: TRBJ1-5
d_call: TRBD1
v_call: TRBV11-3
cdr3_aa: CASSLDGGGANLQPQHF
cdr3_nt: TGTGCCAGCAGCTTAGACGGAGGGGGCGCGAATCTTCAGCCCCAGCATTTT

clone_size: -
cdr3_length: 14
j_call: TRBJ1-2
d_call: -
v_call: TRBV27
cdr3_aa: CASSTSGLGYGYTF
cdr3_nt: TGTGCCAGCAGTACGTCAGGACTCGGGTATGGCTACACCTTC

clone_size: -
cdr3_length: 13
j_call: TRBJ1-1
d_call: TRBD1
v_call: TRBV29-1
cdr3_aa: CSVNGQENTEAFF
cdr3_nt: TGCAGCGTTAATGGACAGGAAAACACTGAAGCTTTCTTT

clone_size: -
cdr3_length: 12
j_call: TRBJ1-4
d_call: -
v_call: TRBV11-2
cdr3_aa: CASSFGAEQLFF
cdr3_nt: TGTGCCAGCAGCTTCGGGGCCGAACAACTGTTTTTT

clone_size: -
cdr3_length: 13
j_call: TRBJ1-4
d_call: -
v_call: TRBV7-9
cdr3_aa: CASSLTGYEKLFF
cdr3_nt: TGTGCCAGCAGCTTAACAGGGTACGAAAAACTGTTTTTT

clone_size: -
cdr3_length: 14
j_call: TRBJ1-1
d_call: TRBD1
v_call: TRBV11-1
cdr3_aa: CASTLQGARTEAFF
cdr3_nt: TGTGCCAGCACCCTACAGGGGGCGCGAACTGAAGCTTTCTTT

clone_size: -
cdr3_length: 16
j_call: TRBJ2-3
d_call: TRBD1
v_call: TRBV9
cdr3_aa: CASSATGGVSTDTQYF
cdr3_nt: TGTGCCAGCAGCGCCACAGGGGGCGTGAGCACAGATACGCAGTATTTT

clone_size: -
cdr3_length: 13
j_call: TRBJ1-5
d_call: -
v_call: TRBV28
cdr3_aa: CASSLRFGQPQHF
cdr3_nt: TGTGCCAGCAGTTTGCGATTCGGCCAGCCCCAGCATTTT

clone_size: -
cdr3_length: 15
j_call: TRBJ1-2
d_call: TRBD1
v_call: TRBV28
cdr3_aa: CASSLIYRGHYGYTF
cdr3_nt: TGTGCCAGCAGCCTCATTTACAGGGGGCACTATGGCTACACCTTC

clone_size: -
cdr3_length: 10
j_call: TRBJ2-3
d_call: -
v_call: TRBV29-1
cdr3_aa: CSVRTDTQYF
cdr3_nt: TGCAGCGTACGCACAGATACGCAGTATTTT

clone_size: -
cdr3_length: 13
j_call: TRBJ1-4
d_call: -
v_call: TRBV29-1
cdr3_aa: CSVLTGSNEKLFF
cdr3_nt: TGCAGCGTGCTCACAGGGTCGAATGAAAAACTGTTTTTT

clone_size: -
cdr3_length: 18
j_call: TRBJ2-7
d_call: -
v_call: TRBV11-3
cdr3_aa: CASSLDRLVGATGCEQYF
cdr3_nt: TGTGCCAGCAGCTTAGATCGTTTAGTAGGGGCTACAGGGTGCGAGCAGTACTTC

clone_size: -
cdr3_length: 17
j_call: TRBJ1-3
d_call: TRBD1
v_call: TRBV9
cdr3_aa: CASSVEPEGAGGNTIYF
cdr3_nt: TGTGCCAGCAGCGTAGAGCCCGAGGGGGCCGGAGGAAACACCATATATTTT

clone_size: -
cdr3_length: 15
j_call: TRBJ2-5
d_call: -
v_call: TRBV28
cdr3_aa: CASSLFSVRGETQYF
cdr3_nt: TGTGCCAGCAGTTTATTCTCCGTCCGGGGGGAGACCCAGTACTTC

clone_size: -
cdr3_length: 14
j_call: TRBJ2-7
d_call: -
v_call: TRBV28
cdr3_aa: CASSLGGNFYEQYF
cdr3_nt: TGTGCCAGCAGTTTGGGCGGGAACTTCTACGAGCAGTACTTC